The 10 T cell receptor beta chains below come from one sample, sequenced in a study of T cell responses to AZD1222 COVID-19 vaccine. TCRdb's table, derived via immunoSEQ multiplex PCR, lists solely in-frame clones and lacks some. The sample lists about 120,000 clones, 80% to 90% occurring once. Sequenced here: peripheral blood, sampled on day 0 of MenACWY control vaccination. The receptors were gathered from an adult in good health.

The chain joins TRBV19 to TRBJ2-6; a weak D match, TRBD2 (6 bases). V was clipped by 7 bases and J by 2 bases, with 12 bases between them. CDR1 LNHDA and CDR2 SQIVND come from the germline V gene (reference sequence). This CDR3 is 15 amino acids long. Here the CDR3 reads CASIQGGTGANVLTF. CDR3 in DNA: TGTGCCAGTATTCAGGGAGGAACTGGGGCCAACGTCCTGACTTTC.

The J gene is TRBJ1-6, the V gene TRBV6-5; tentatively, D is TRBD1 (5 bases). The CDR3 has 15 residues. Germline V CDR1 and CDR2: MNHEY, SVGAGI. V dropped 2 bases and J dropped 7 bases, with 12 bases sitting between them. This chain's CDR3 is CASSYGGGLNSPLHF. The CDR3 DNA sequence: TGTGCCAGCAGTTACGGTGGGGGATTGAATTCACCCCTCCACTTT.

The chain links TRBV6-1 to TRBJ2-7; 7 bases match TRBD1. This CDR3 is built from 16 residues. V dropped 2 bases and J dropped 1; count of bases not matched to a gene: 8. Germline lookup yields CDR1 MNHNS and CDR2 SASEGT. The CDR3 region has the DNA TGTGCCAGCAGTGAAACCCGGCGACAGGGTTCCTACGAGCAGTACTTC. This encodes CASSETRRQGSYEQYF.

This clone was counted once. For the CDR3, the DNA is TGTGCCAGCAGCTTGGGACAGGGAGCTAACTATGGCTACACCTTC. Translated: CASSLGQGANYGYTF. The J gene is TRBJ1-2, the V gene TRBV7-2; 9 bases agree with TRBD1. CDR3 length: 15 amino acids. V dropped 3 bases and J dropped 0; count of bases not matched to a gene: 2. Per germline, CDR1 SGHTA and CDR2 FQGNSA.

V usage is TRBV25-1 and J usage is TRBJ1-4; 8 nucleotides line up with TRBD1. The CDR3 covers 15 residues. Germline values: CDR1 MGHDK, CDR2 SYGVNS. The J segment lost 8 bases and the V segment lost 1 base, leaving 6 bases of the junction unmatched. The CDR3 region is CASSESGTGREKLFF. The CDR3 DNA reads TGTGCCAGCAGTGAATCCGGGACAGGAAGGGAAAAACTGTTTTTT. Full variable domain (outside the CDR3, taken from reference TRBV25-1 and TRBJ1-4): EADIYQTPRYLVIGTGKKITLECSQTMGHDKMYWYQQDPGMELHLIHYSYGVNSTEKGDLSSESTVSRIRTEHFPLTLESARPSHTSQYLCASSESGTGREKLFFGSGTQLSVL.

V gene TRBV19 combines with J gene TRBJ1-5; 7 bases align to TRBD1. The V gene end was trimmed by 5 bases and the J gene end by 4 bases; junction bases not matched to a gene: 14. Germline CDR1 and CDR2: LNHDA and SQIVND (reference sequence). This CDR3 region has 17 residues. The DNA of the CDR3 is TGTGCCAGTAGTCCTCCCTCCGGGACAGCCAGTAATCAGCCCCAGCATTTT. It is translated as CASSPPSGTASNQPQHF.

CDR3 nucleotide sequence: TGTGCCAGCAGCCAAGAAACTAGCGGGGGGGAGACCCAGTACTTC. It is translated as CASSQETSGGETQYF. The chain combines TRBV4-2 with TRBJ2-5, with TRBD2 matching 12 bases. The germline V gene has CDR1 LGHNA and CDR2 YNFKEQ. The CDR3 runs 15 residues. Trimming removed 0 bases from V and 5 bases from J; junction bases left unmatched: 1.

The chain combines TRBV7-7 with TRBJ2-2, with D maybe TRBD1 (6 bases). CDR1 SSHAT and CDR2 FNYEAQ come from the germline V gene (reference sequence). CDR3 length: 15 residues. Trimming removed 0 bases at V and 6 bases at J, with 11 bases between. In DNA form, the CDR3 reads TGTGCCAGCAGCTTAGCGTCCAGGGGCGCCGGGGAGCTGTTTTTT. Translating it yields CASSLASRGAGELFF. Together with reference TRBV7-7 and TRBJ2-2, the CDR3 gives the full variable domain: GAGVSQSPRYKVTKRGQDVTLRCDPISSHATLYWYQQALGQGPEFLTYFNYEAQPDKSGLPSDRFSAERPEGSISTLTIQRTEQRDSAMYRCASSLASRGAGELFFGEGSRLTVL.

Of note for this clone: The junction departs from the called germline gene at one end, perhaps through a read error. This rearrangement joins TRBV9 to TRBJ1-1; TRBD1 matches 7 bases. Germline V gives CDR1 SGDLS, CDR2 YYNGEE. This CDR3 is 13 amino acids long. CDR3 region: CASSVLSTGRLIF. In DNA, the CDR3 is TGTGCCAGCAGCGTCCTATCGACAGGGCGATTAATCTTT.

The genes are TRBV7-8 and TRBJ1-1; TRBD1 is a possible D gene (5 bases). The CDR3 spans 14 residues. Germline loops: CDR1 SGHVS, CDR2 FQNEAQ. V lost 3 bases to trimming and J lost 1 base, with 9 bases between them. The CDR3 DNA reads TGTGCCAGCAGCTTTATCGGGGCGAACACTGAAGCTTTCTTT. This sequence encodes CASSFIGANTEAFF.